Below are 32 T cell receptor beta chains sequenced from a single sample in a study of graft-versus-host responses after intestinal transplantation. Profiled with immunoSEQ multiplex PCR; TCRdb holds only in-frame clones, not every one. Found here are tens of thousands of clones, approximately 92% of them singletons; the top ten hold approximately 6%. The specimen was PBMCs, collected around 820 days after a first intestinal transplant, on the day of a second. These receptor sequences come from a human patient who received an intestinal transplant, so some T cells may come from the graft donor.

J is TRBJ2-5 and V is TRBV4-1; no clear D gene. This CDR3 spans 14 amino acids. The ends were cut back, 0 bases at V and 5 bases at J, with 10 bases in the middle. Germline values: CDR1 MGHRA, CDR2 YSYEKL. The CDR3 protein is CASSQETGWETQYF. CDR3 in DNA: TGCGCCAGCAGCCAAGAAACCGGCTGGGAGACCCAGTACTTC.

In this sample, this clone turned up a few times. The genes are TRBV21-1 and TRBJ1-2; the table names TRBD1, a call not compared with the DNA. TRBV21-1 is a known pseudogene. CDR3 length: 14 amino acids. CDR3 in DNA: TGTGCCAGCAGCGTTGACAGGATCGCCTATGGCTACACCTTC. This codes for CASSVDRIAYGYTF.

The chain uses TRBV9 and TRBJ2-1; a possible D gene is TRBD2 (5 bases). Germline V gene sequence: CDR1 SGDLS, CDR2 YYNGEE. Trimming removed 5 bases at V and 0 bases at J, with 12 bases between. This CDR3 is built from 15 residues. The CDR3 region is CASSERRSSYNEQFF. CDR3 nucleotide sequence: TGTGCCAGCAGTGAGCGGAGAAGCTCCTACAATGAGCAGTTCTTC.

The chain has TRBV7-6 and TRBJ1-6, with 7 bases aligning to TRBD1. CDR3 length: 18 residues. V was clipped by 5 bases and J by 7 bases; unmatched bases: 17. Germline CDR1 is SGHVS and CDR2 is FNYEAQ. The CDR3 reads CASSLTASGQSLNSPLHF. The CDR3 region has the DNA TGTGCCAGCAGCCTTACCGCCTCGGGACAGTCCTTAAATTCACCCCTCCACTTT. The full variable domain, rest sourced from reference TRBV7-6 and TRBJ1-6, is GAGVSQSPRYKVTKRGQDVALRCDPISGHVSLYWYRQALGQGPEFLTYFNYEAQQDKSGLPNDRFSAERPEGSISTLTIQRTEQRDSAMYRCASSLTASGQSLNSPLHFGNGTRLTVT.

CDR3 nucleotides: TGTGCCAGCAGCTTAAGCTTAGCGGGAGGGTTCGAGCAGTACTTC. It specifies CASSLSLAGGFEQYF. The chain combines TRBV7-2 with TRBJ2-7; TRBD2 matches at 11 bases. V was pared by 2 bases and J by 6 bases, with 6 bases of the junction left unmatched. CDR1 SGHTA and CDR2 FQGNSA come from the germline V gene. This CDR3 region has 15 residues.

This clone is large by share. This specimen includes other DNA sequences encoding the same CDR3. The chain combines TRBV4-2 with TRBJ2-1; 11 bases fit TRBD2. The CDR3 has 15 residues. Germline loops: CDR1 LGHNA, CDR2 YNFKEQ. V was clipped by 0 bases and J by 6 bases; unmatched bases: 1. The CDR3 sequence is CASSQDSGGANEQFF. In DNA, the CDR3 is TGTGCCAGCAGCCAAGATAGCGGGGGGGCCAATGAGCAGTTCTTC.

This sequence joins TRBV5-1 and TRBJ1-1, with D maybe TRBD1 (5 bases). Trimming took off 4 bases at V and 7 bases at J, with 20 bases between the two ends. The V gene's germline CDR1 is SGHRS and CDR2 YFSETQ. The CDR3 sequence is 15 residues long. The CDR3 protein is CASSVRDGGQGEAFF. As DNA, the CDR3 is TGCGCCAGCAGCGTGCGGGACGGAGGCCAAGGTGAAGCTTTCTTT.

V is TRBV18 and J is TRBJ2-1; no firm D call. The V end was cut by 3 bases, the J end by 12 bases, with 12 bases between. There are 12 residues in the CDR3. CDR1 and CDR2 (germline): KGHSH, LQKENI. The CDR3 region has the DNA TGTGCCAGCTCACCGCTTTTAAACGGGCAGTTCTTC. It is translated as CASSPLLNGQFF.

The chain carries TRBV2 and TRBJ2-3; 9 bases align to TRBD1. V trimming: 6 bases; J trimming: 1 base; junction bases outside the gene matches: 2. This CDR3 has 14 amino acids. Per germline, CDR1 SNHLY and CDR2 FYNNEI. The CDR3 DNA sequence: TGTGCCAGCAGACGGGACAGGGGCACAGATACGCAGTATTTT. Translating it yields CASRRDRGTDTQYF.

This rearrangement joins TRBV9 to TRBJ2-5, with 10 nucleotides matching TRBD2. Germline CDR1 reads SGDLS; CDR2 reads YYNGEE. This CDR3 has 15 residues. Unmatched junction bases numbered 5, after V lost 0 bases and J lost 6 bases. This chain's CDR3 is CASSVGAGGPQTQYF. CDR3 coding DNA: TGTGCCAGCAGCGTAGGAGCGGGAGGGCCACAGACCCAGTACTTC.

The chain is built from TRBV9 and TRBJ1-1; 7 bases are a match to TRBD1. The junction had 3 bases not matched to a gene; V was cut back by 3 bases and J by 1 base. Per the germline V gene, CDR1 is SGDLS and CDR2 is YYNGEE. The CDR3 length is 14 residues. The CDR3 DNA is TGTGCCAGCAGCGGGGGGACAGCGAACACTGAAGCTTTCTTT. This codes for CASSGGTANTEAFF.

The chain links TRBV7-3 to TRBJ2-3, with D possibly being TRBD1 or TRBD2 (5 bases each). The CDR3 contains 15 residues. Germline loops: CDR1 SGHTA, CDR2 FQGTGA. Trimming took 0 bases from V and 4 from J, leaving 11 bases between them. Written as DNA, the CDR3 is TGTGCCAGCAGCTTAACTGGGGGAGAGGCAGATACGCAGTATTTT. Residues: CASSLTGGEADTQYF.

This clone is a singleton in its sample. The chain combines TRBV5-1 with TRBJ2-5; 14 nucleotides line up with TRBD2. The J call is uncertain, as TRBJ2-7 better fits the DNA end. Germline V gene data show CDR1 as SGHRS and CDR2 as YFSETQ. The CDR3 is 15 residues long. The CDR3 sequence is CASSRAGLAGVEQYF. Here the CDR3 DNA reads TGCGCCAGCAGCCGGGCGGGACTAGCGGGAGTCGAGCAGTACTTC.

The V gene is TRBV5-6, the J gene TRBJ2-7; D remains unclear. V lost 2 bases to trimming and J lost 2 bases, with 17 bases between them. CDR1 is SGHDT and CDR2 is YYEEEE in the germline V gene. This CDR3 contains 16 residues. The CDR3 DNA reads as TGTGCCAGCAGCTTCGACCCCCTCCAGGCGCCCTACGAGCAGTACTTC. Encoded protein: CASSFDPLQAPYEQYF.

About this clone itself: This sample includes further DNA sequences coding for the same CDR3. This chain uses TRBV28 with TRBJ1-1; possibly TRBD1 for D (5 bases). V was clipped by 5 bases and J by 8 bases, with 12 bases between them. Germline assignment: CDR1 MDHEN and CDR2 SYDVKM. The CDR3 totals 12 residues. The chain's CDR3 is CASSPPGTEAFF. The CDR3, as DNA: TGTGCCAGCAGTCCCCCCGGGACGGAAGCTTTCTTT.

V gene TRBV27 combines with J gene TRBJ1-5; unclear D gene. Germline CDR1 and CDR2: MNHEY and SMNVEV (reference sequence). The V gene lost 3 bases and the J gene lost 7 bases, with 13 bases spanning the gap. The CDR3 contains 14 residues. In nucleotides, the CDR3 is TGTGCCAGCAGTTTTGAGAACGGCCGGCAGCCCCAGCATTTT. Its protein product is CASSFENGRQPQHF.

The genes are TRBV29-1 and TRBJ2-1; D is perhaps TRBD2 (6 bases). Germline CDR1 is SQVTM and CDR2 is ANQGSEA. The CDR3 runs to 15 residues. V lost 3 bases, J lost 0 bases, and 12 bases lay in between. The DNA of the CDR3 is TGCAGCGTTGAGTTAGCGGCTAGCTCCTACAATGAGCAGTTCTTC. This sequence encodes CSVELAASSYNEQFF.

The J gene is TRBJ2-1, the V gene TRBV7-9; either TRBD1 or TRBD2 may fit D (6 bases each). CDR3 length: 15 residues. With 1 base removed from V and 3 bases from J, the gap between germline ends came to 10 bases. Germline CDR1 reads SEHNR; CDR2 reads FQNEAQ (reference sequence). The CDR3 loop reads CASSLVGGYYNEQFF. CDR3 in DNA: TGTGCCAGCAGCTTAGTCGGGGGCTACTACAATGAGCAGTTCTTC.

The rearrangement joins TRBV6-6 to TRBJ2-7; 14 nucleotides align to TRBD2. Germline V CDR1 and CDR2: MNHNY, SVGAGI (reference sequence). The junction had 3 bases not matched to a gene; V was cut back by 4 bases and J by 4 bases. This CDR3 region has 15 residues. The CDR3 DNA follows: TGTGCCAGCAGTTTGACTAGCGGGAGGGCTTACGAGCAGTACTTC. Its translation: CASSLTSGRAYEQYF.

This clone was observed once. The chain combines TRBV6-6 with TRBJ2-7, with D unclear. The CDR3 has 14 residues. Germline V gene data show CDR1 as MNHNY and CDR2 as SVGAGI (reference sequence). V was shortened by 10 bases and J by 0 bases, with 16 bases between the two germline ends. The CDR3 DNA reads TGTGCCACCATGAGACTTCCAAGCTCCTACGAGCAGTACTTC. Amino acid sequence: CATMRLPSSYEQYF.

The CDR3 loop is CASSSSGPNPYNEQFF. CDR3 nucleotides: TGTGCCAGCAGCTCAAGCGGGCCCAACCCCTACAATGAGCAGTTCTTC. The V gene is TRBV7-3, the J gene TRBJ2-1, with a possible D match to TRBD2 (6 bases). V was shortened by 4 bases and J by 2 bases, with 15 bases between the two germline ends. Per the germline V gene, CDR1 is SGHTA and CDR2 is FQGTGA. CDR3 length equals 16 residues. Filled out from reference TRBV7-3 and TRBJ2-1, the complete variable domain reads GAGVSQTPSNKVTEKGKYVELRCDPISGHTALYWYRQSLGQGPEFLIYFQGTGAADDSGLPNDRFFAVRPEGSVSTLKIQRTERGDSAVYLCASSSSGPNPYNEQFFGPGTRLTVL.

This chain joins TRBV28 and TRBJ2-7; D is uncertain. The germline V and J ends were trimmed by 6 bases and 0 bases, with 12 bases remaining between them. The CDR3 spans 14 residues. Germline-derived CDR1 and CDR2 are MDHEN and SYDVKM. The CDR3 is CASSIQRPSYEQYF. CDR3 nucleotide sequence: TGTGCCAGCAGCATACAGAGGCCCTCCTACGAGCAGTACTTC.

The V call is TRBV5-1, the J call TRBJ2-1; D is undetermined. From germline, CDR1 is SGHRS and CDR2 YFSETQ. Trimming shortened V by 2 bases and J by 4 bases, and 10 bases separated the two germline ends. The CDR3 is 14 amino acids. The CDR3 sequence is CASSFGGEYNEQFF. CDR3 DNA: TGCGCCAGCAGCTTTGGTGGAGAGTACAATGAGCAGTTCTTC.

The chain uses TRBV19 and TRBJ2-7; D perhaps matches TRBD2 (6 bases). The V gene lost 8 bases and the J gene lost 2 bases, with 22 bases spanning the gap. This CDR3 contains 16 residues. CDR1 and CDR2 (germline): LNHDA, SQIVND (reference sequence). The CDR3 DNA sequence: TGTGCCAGTGGCGGCGGGACCCCGTTCCCGACCTACGAGCAGTACTTC. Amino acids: CASGGGTPFPTYEQYF.

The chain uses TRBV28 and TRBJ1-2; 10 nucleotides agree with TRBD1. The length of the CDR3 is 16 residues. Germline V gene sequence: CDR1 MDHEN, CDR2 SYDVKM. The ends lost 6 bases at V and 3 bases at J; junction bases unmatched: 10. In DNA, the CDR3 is TGTGCCAGCAGCTCCTCGACAGGGGGCAGGGACTATGGCTACACCTTC. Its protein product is CASSSSTGGRDYGYTF.

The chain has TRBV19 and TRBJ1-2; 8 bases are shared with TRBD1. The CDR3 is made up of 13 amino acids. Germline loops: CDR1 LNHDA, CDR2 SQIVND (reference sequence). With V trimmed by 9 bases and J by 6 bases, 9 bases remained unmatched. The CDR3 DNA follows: TGTGCCAGCGCCGACAGGGGTGTCGATGGCTACACCTTC. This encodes CASADRGVDGYTF.

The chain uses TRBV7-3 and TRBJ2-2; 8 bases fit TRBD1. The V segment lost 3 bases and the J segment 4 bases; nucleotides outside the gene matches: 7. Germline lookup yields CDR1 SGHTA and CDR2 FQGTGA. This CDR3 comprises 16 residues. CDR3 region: CASSFTGGVTTGELFF. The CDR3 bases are TGTGCCAGCAGCTTTACAGGGGGAGTTACCACCGGGGAGCTGTTTTTT.

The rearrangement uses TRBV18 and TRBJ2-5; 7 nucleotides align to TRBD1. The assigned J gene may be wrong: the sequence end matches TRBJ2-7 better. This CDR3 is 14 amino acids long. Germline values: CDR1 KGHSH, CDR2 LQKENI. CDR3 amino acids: CASSLGQSSYEQYF. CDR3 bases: TGTGCCAGCTCACTGGGACAGAGCTCCTACGAGCAGTACTTC.

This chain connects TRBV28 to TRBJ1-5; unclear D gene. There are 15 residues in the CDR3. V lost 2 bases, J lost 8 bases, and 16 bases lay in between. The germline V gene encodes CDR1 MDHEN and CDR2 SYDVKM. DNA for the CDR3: TGTGCCAGCAGTTTAGTTCCCACGACCCCCGAGCCCCAGCATTTT. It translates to CASSLVPTTPEPQHF. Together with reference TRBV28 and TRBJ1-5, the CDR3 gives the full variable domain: DVKVTQSSRYLVKRTGEKVFLECVQDMDHENMFWYRQDPGLGLRLIYFSYDVKMKEKGDIPEGYSVSREKKERFSLILESASTNQTSMYLCASSLVPTTPEPQHFGDGTRLSIL.

In DNA form, the CDR3 reads TGTGCCAGCAGTGATGCAATGGGGTTGCACGGCAATGAGCAGTTCTTC. Protein sequence: CASSDAMGLHGNEQFF. The chain is built from TRBV2 and TRBJ2-1, with D hard to call. Germline V gives CDR1 SNHLY, CDR2 FYNNEI. This CDR3 spans 16 amino acids. V was clipped by 3 bases and J by 6 bases, with 18 bases between them. The variable domain in full, completed from reference TRBV2 and TRBJ2-1, reads EPEVTQTPSHQVTQMGQEVILRCVPISNHLYFYWYRQILGQKVEFLVSFYNNEISEKSEIFDDQFSVERPDGSNFTLKIRSTKLEDSAMYFCASSDAMGLHGNEQFFGPGTRLTVL.

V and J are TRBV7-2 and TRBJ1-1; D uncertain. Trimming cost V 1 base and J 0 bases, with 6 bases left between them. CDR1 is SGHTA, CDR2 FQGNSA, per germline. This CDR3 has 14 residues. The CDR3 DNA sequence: TGTGCCAGCAGCTTAGTTCAGGTGAACACTGAAGCTTTCTTT. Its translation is CASSLVQVNTEAFF.

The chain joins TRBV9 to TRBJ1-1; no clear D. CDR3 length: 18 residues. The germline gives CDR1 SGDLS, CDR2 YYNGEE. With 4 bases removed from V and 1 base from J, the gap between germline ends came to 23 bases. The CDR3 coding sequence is TGTGCCAGCAGCCCCCACCTAGGACGTAGGCCACCGAACACTGAAGCTTTCTTT. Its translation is CASSPHLGRRPPNTEAFF.